This T cell receptor (beta chain) was captured by sequencing in a study of blood T cell repertoires in COVID-19. Repertoires were generated with immunoSEQ multiplex PCR, while TCRdb's copy carries only in-frame clones and drops some. The sample has under 450,000 clones, 80% to 90% seen once. This CDR3 comprises 15 residues. The trim removed 3 bases at V and 10 bases at J, leaving 8 bases unmatched. The germline V gene has CDR1 PRHDT and CDR2 FYEKMQ (reference sequence). The sample was peripheral blood. This chain uses TRBV13 with TRBJ2-1; TRBD1 matches 11 bases. This clonotype was sampled from a woman between 55 and 75 years old with COVID-19, enrolled during active disease. CDR3 residues: CASSFRTGGKREQFF. Written as DNA, the CDR3 is TGTGCCAGCAGCTTCAGGACAGGGGGCAAGCGGGAGCAGTTCTTC.